The T cell receptor beta chain described here comes from a study of early T cells in non-severe SARS-CoV-2 infection. TCRdb recomputed calls from the 5' RACE reads with MiXCR, one row per CDR3 protein. The table has 50,000 or so distinct CDR3 sequences, 8% seen once. This clonotype was seen only once. Germline lookup yields CDR1 SQVTM and CDR2 ANQGSEA. The CDR3 contains 17 residues. The V and J ends lost 4 bases and 4 bases, in that order; junction bases with no gene match: 13. The genes are TRBV29-1 and TRBJ2-1; TRBD2 matches 10 bases. The receptor's source is an adult who was a healthcare worker with PCR-confirmed SARS-CoV-2 infection or an uninfected control (not recorded which). Sequenced material: whole blood. The DNA of the CDR3 is TGCAGCGTTGCCTCCGGGACTAGCGCCTTATCTTACAATGAGCAGTTCTTC. This sequence encodes CSVASGTSALSYNEQFF.